This TCR beta chain comes out of a study of T-cell reconstitution after alpha-beta-depleted transplantation in children. Study-level findings and limits: At around two months after transplant, the alpha-beta T cells were reportedly derived from several hundred expanded clones that came from non-depleted graft cells. The main origin of T-cell counts and diversity one year after transplant was newly produced T cells. From surviving recipient T cells and thymic progenitors came the high day-60 TCRbeta diversity observed in some patients.

This clonotype came up a few times. As yet, its antigen is unknown. Library preparation (for TCRbeta) was performed with unique molecular identifiers. TCRdb re-called the PCR reads with MiXCR, one entry per CDR3 protein. This sample has about 110,000 distinct CDR3 sequences, with around 6.4% found just once. CDR1 and CDR2 (germline): SGHVS, FQNEAQ. This CDR3 spans 15 amino acids. V lost 1 base and J lost 6; bases outside the gene matches: 6. V gene TRBV7-8 combines with J gene TRBJ2-5; 9 nucleotides agree with TRBD1. The receptor's source is a male patient aged 2 to 9 who had a stem cell transplant for acute lymphoblastic leukemia, so the T cells may come from the graft donor. The specimen was PBMCs, mostly from graft donor cells, collected 360 days after TCRalphabeta/CD19-depleted stem cell transplant. As DNA, the CDR3 is TGTGCCAGCAGCTTAGTCTCTGGACAGGGGAAGACCCAGTACTTC. It encodes CASSLVSGQGKTQYF.